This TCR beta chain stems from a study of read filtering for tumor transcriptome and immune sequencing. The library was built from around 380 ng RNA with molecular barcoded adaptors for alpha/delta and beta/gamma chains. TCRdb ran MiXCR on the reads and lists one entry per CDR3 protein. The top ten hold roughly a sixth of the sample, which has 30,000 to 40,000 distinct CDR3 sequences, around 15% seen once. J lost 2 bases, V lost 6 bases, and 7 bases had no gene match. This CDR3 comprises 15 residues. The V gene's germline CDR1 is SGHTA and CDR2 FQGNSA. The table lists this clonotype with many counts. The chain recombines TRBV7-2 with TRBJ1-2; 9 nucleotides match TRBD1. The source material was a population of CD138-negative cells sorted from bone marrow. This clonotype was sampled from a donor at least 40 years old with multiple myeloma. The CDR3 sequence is CASRDDRGYNYGYTF. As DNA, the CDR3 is TGTGCCAGCAGAGACGACAGGGGGTACAACTATGGCTACACCTTC.